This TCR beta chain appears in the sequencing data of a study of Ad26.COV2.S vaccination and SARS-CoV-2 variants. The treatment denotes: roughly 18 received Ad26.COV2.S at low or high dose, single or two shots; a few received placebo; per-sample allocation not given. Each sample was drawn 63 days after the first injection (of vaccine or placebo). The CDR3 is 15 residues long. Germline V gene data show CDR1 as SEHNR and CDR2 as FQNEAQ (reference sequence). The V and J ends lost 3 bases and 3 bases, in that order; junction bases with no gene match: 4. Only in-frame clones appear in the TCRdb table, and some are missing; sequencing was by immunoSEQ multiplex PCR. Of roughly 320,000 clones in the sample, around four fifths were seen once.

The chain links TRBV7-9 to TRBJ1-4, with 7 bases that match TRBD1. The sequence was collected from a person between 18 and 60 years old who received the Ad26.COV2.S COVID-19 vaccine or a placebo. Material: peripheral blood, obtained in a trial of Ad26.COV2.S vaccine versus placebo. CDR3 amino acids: CASSLKGAPNEKLFF. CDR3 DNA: TGTGCCAGCAGCTTGAAGGGGGCACCTAATGAAAAACTGTTTTTT.